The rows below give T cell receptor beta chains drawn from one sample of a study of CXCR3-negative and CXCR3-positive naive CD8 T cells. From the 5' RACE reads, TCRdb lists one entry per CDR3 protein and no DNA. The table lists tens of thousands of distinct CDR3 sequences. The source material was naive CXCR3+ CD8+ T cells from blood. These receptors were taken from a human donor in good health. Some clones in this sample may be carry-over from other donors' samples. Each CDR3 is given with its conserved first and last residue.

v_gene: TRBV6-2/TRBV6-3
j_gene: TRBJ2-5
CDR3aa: CASSYSRRGVSQETQYF

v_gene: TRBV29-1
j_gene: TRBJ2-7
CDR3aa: CSVVSQVGNEQYF

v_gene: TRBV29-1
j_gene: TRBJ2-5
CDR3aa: CSVVGDLTPLTQYF

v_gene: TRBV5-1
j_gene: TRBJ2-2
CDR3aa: CASKDTTNTGELFF

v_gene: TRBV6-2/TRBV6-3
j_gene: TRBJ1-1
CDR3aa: CASSLTGTGTEAFF

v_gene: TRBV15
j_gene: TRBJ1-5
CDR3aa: CATSRERFSNQPQHF

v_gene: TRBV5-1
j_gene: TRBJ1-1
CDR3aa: CASSLDRVGTEAFF

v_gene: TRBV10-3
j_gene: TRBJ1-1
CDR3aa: CAIIPQGNTEAFF

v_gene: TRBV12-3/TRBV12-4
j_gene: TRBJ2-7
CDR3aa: CASNIGGNSYEQYF

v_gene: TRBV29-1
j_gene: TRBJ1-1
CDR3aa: CSVRQGATEAFF

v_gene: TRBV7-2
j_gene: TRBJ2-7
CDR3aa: CASSLPSLPHRDRMSPFPYEQYF

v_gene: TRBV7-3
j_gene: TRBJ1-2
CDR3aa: CASSLLPGDNYGYTF

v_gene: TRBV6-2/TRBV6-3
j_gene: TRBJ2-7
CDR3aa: CASSSTRSYEQYF

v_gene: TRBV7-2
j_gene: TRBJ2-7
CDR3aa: CASSLLPAGTSGGPYEQYF

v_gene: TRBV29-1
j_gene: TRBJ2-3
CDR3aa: CSARGGGGPTDTQYF

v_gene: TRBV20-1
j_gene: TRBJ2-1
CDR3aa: CSASSSLDEQFF

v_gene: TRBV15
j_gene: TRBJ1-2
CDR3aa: CATSRDGSGNHGYTF

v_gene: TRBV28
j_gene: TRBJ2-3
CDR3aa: CASSRSMGADTQYF

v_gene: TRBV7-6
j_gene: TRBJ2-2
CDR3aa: CASSLGAGNTGELFF

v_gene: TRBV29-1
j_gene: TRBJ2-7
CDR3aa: CSVEMGATYEQYF

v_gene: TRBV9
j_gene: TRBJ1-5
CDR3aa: CASSVLGVGQPQHF

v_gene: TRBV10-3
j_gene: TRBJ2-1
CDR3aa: CAISPGLAGGNEQFF

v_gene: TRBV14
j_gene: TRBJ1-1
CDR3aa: CASSGDLGNEAFF

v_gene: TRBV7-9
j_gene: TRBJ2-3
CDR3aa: CASSLALVPQTQYF

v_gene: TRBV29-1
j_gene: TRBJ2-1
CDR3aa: CSVDGLDSVGGEQFF

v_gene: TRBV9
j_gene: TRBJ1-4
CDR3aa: CASRATGDAEEKLFF

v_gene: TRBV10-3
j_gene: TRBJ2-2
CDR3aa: CAISREGASGELFF

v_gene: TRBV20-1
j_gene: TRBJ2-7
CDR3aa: CSARAAGGNSYEQYF

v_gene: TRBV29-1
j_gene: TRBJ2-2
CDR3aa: CSVLTGLGELFF

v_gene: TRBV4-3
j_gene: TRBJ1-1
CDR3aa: CASSQVSGAEAFF

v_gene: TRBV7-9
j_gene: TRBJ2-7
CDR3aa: CASSPSDRGGYEQYF

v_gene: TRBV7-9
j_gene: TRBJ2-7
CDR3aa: CASSLDGQGYEQYF

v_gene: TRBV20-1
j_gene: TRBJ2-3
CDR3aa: CSASPGPTDTQYF

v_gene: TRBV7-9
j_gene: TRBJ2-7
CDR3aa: CASSKPGQGIHEQYF

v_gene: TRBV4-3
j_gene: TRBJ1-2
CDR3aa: CASSQSSGTTPYGYTF

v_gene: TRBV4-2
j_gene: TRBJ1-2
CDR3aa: CASSPQGGAPGYTF

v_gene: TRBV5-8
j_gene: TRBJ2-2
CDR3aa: CASSLRVSELFF

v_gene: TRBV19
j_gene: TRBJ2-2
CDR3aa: CASRHRGGTGELFF

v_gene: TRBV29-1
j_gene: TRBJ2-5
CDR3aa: CSVRGTDVRTQYF

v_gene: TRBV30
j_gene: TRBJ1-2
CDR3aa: CAWSTLLRQRYGYTF

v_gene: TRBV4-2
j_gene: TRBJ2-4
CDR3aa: CASSQSSLGLAGRGIQYF

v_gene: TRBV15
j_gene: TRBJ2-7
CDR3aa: CATGRDNYEQYF

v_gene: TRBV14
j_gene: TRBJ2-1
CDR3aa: CASSSRLGTEYNEQFF

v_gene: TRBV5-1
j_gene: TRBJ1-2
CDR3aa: CASSKDRGTFDGYTF

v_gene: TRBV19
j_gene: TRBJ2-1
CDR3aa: CASSERTSGGHYNEQFF

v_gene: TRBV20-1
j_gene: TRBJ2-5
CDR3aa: CSARVLGQGAKTQYF

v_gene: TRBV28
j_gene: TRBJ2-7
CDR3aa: CASSYRVTSYEQYF